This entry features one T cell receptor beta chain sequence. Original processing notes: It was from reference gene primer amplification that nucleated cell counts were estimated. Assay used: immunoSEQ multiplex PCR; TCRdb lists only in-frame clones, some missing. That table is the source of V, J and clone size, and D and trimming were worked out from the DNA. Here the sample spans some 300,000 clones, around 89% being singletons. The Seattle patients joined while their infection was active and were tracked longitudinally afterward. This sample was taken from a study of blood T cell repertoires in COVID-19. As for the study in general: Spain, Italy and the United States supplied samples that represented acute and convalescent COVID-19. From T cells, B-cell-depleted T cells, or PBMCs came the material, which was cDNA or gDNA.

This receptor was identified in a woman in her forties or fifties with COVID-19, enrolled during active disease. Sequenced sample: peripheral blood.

The CDR3, as DNA: TGTGCCTGGAGTGTACTCGATACTAGCGAGCAGTACTTC. Translated: CAWSVLDTSEQYF. This chain connects TRBV30 to TRBJ2-7; tentatively, D is TRBD2 (5 bases). The CDR3 loop spans 13 amino acids. V was shortened by 0 bases and J by 6 bases, with 12 bases between the two germline ends. The germline CDR1 and CDR2 sequences are GTSNPN and SVGIG (reference sequence).